The next 27 T cell receptor beta chains were all read from a single sample in a study of T cell repertoires in cytomegalovirus infection. TCRdb redid the calling of the reads with MiXCR, one entry per CDR3 protein. The sample lists under 850,000 distinct CDR3 sequences; around 30% were seen once. These receptors have no known antigen. Sample: cultured PBMCs, taken from culture after CMV antigen stimulation. The receptors were gathered from a human donor in good health (CMV status not recorded). Some clones in this sample may be carry-over from other donors' samples.

This clonotype was counted a few times. CDR3 sequence: CASGGAGHSYNEQFF. The CDR3 nucleotides read TGTGCCAGCGGGGGAGCGGGTCACTCCTACAATGAGCAGTTCTTC. V is TRBV2 and J is TRBJ2-1; maybe TRBD2 (6 bases). Germline V CDR1 and CDR2: SNHLY, FYNNEI. The CDR3 spans 15 residues. V lost 8 bases and J lost 0, with 14 bases in between. The whole variable domain, remainder taken from reference TRBV2 and TRBJ2-1, is EPEVTQTPSHQVTQMGQEVILRCVPISNHLYFYWYRQILGQKVEFLVSFYNNEISEKSEIFDDQFSVERPDGSNFTLKIRSTKLEDSAMYFCASGGAGHSYNEQFFGPGTRLTVL.

This clonotype was seen more than once but under ten times. The rearrangement links TRBV7-2 to TRBJ2-7; D perhaps matches TRBD2 (6 bases). V was cut by 4 bases and J by 4 bases, with 17 bases left in between. CDR1 and CDR2 from the germline V gene are SGHTA and FQGNSA. The CDR3 is 15 amino acids. Here the CDR3 DNA reads TGTGCCAGCAGCTCCGGGTGGGACTTGTGGTACGAGCAGTACTTC. It yields the protein CASSSGWDLWYEQYF.

This sequence joins TRBV2 and TRBJ2-7, with 11 positions matching TRBD1. The CDR3 runs to 14 residues. With V trimmed by 7 bases and J by 4 bases, 6 bases remained unmatched. CDR1 and CDR2 (germline): SNHLY, FYNNEI. The CDR3 sequence: CASNGQGALYEQYF. The CDR3 DNA follows: TGTGCCAGCAACGGACAGGGGGCGTTGTACGAGCAGTACTTC.

The rearrangement uses TRBV12-3 or TRBV12-4 and TRBJ2-7, with 10 bases aligning to TRBD1. Trimming removed 5 bases from V and 3 bases from J; junction bases left unmatched: 7. The CDR3 has 15 amino acids. Here the CDR3 reads CASSQGGTGDYEQYF. In DNA, the CDR3 is TGTGCCAGCAGTCAAGGCGGGACAGGGGACTACGAGCAGTACTTC.

This clonotype was detected only a few times. The chain links TRBV4-1 to TRBJ1-1; D possibly corresponds to TRBD1 (6 bases). CDR1 MGHRA and CDR2 YSYEKL come from the germline V gene. Trimming cost V 4 bases and J 0 bases, with 12 bases left between them. The CDR3 is 15 amino acids. CDR3 in amino acids: CASSPRTVLNTEAFF. The CDR3 coding sequence is TGCGCCAGCAGCCCCCGGACAGTCTTGAACACTGAAGCTTTCTTT.

This clonotype came up a few times. This chain connects TRBV12-5 to TRBJ2-2; D is undetermined. The CDR3 sequence is 12 residues long. Germline V CDR1 and CDR2: LGHNT, FRNRAP. The V gene lost 2 bases and the J gene lost 5 bases, with 3 bases spanning the gap. The DNA for the CDR3 is TGTGCTAGTGGTTTGCTGACCGGGGAGCTGTTTTTT. Amino acids: CASGLLTGELFF.

The gene calls are TRBV27 and TRBJ1-1; D not certain. This CDR3 has 15 residues. V shed 4 bases and J shed 5 bases, with 17 bases lying between them. Germline V CDR1 and CDR2: MNHEY, SMNVEV (reference sequence). The CDR3: CASSSYPGGRTEAFF. CDR3 bases: TGTGCCAGCAGTTCCTATCCTGGTGGGCGGACTGAAGCTTTCTTT.

The rearrangement uses TRBV12-3 or TRBV12-4 and TRBJ1-4; D uncertain. Trimming removed 3 bases from V and 4 bases from J, with 18 bases in between. This CDR3 region has 17 residues. CDR3 residues: CASSFSWVTEHNEKLFF. Written as DNA, the CDR3 is TGTGCCAGCAGTTTCAGTTGGGTCACAGAGCATAATGAAAAACTGTTTTTT.

This clonotype has a handful of counts. V and J are TRBV7-2 and TRBJ2-3; TRBD1 matches 7 bases. The trim removed 6 bases at V and 0 bases at J, leaving 6 bases unmatched. The germline CDR1 and CDR2 sequences are SGHTA and FQGNSA. The length of the CDR3 is 15 residues. The CDR3 loop is CASRRDSLSTDTQYF. The CDR3 DNA follows: TGTGCCAGCAGACGGGACAGCTTAAGCACAGATACGCAGTATTTT. Full variable domain (rest looked up from reference TRBV7-2 and TRBJ2-3): GAGVSQSPSNKVTEKGKDVELRCDPISGHTALYWYRQSLGQGLEFLIYFQGNSAPDKSGLPSDRFSAERTGGSVSTLTIQRTQQEDSAVYLCASRRDSLSTDTQYFGPGTRLTVL.

This clonotype was seen only once. The V gene is TRBV2, the J gene TRBJ1-3, with D perhaps TRBD1 (5 bases). V was clipped by 2 bases and J by 4 bases, with 12 bases between them. The CDR3 covers 15 residues. Germline CDR1 is SNHLY and CDR2 is FYNNEI. CDR3 loop: CASSELGGAGNTIYF. As DNA, the CDR3 is TGTGCCAGCAGTGAATTGGGGGGAGCAGGAAACACCATATATTTT.

The chain carries TRBV20-1 and TRBJ2-1, with 9 bases matching TRBD2. Germline CDR1 reads DFQATT; CDR2 reads SNEGSKA (reference sequence). J gave up 6 bases and V 5 bases, and 8 bases lay outside the gene matches. CDR3 length: 14 residues. CDR3 bases: TGCAGTGCTGCGTGGCTAGCGGGGAGCAATGAGCAGTTCTTC. Protein product: CSAAWLAGSNEQFF.

Here the CDR3 DNA reads TGTGCCAGCAGTAGGTGGTACAATGAGCAGTTCTTC. Translating gives CASSRWYNEQFF. J is TRBJ2-1 and V is TRBV2; D is uncertain. CDR3 length: 12 residues. Trimming stripped 5 bases from V and 4 bases from J, with 6 bases between. Germline CDR1 is SNHLY and CDR2 is FYNNEI.

With respect to this clonotype: An end of the junction differs from the germline gene, which may be a read error. V and J are TRBV18 and TRBJ2-7; 8 nucleotides line up with TRBD1. In germline, CDR1 is KGHSH, CDR2 LQKENI. The CDR3 has 15 amino acids. CDR3 DNA: TGTGCCAGCTCACTCGGACAGGGTCGAGGCAACGAGCGGTACTTC. It is translated as CASSLGQGRGNERYF.

The V call is TRBV19, the J call TRBJ1-1, with a tentative D call TRBD1 (6 bases). Trimming removed 0 bases from V and 4 bases from J, with 9 bases in between. The CDR3 spans 14 residues. CDR1 is LNHDA, CDR2 SQIVND, per germline (reference sequence). The CDR3: CASSIDRGGTEAFF. CDR3 nucleotide sequence: TGTGCCAGTAGTATAGACAGGGGCGGCACTGAAGCTTTCTTT.

This clonotype was seen a handful of times. This chain links TRBV4-2 with TRBJ2-7; D is unresolved. Trimming removed 1 base from V and 2 bases from J, with 21 bases in between. The CDR3 is 18 amino acids. Germline assignment: CDR1 LGHNA and CDR2 YNFKEQ. CDR3 loop: CASSQVLSGRTSPYEQYF. The CDR3 nucleotides read TGTGCCAGCAGCCAAGTTCTTTCCGGACGTACCAGCCCCTACGAGCAGTACTTC.

V gene TRBV18 combines with J gene TRBJ2-2; 10 bases agree with TRBD2. V lost 1 base, J lost 3 bases, and 11 bases stayed unmatched. The CDR3 spans 19 residues. Germline V gene lookup returns CDR1 KGHSH and CDR2 LQKENI. The CDR3 nucleotides are TGTGCCAGCTCACCACGTCGGACTAGCGGTAGGACGGACACCGGGGAGCTGTTTTTT. As protein: CASSPRRTSGRTDTGELFF.

This clonotype appeared a few times. The J gene is TRBJ2-7, the V gene TRBV7-6; D gene ambiguous. CDR3 length: 14 residues. Germline loops: CDR1 SGHVS, CDR2 FNYEAQ. Trimming removed 5 bases from V and 6 bases from J, with 17 bases in between. The CDR3 reads CASSETSLTAEQYF. The CDR3 DNA is TGTGCCAGCAGCGAGACATCACTTACGGCCGAGCAGTACTTC.

The chain carries TRBV6-5 and TRBJ1-2; D uncertain. The CDR3 runs to 22 residues. Germline lookup yields CDR1 MNHEY and CDR2 SVGAGI. With 0 bases removed from V and 6 bases from J, the gap between germline ends came to 35 bases. Here the CDR3 DNA reads TGTGCCAGCAGTTACTCGGAATGGTCCTCTGGGGTGTCTCATCTAAAGAGAGATGGCTACACCTTC. Translation gives CASSYSEWSSGVSHLKRDGYTF.

In its sample, this clonotype was seen many times. The chain combines TRBV12-3 or TRBV12-4 with TRBJ1-4; 8 bases agree with TRBD1. The V gene end was trimmed by 5 bases and the J gene end by 2 bases; junction bases not matched to a gene: 4. The CDR3 runs 15 residues. CDR3 region: CASSLRQGTNEKLFF. CDR3 coding DNA: TGTGCCAGCAGTCTGAGACAGGGGACTAATGAAAAACTGTTTTTT.

A few counts support this clonotype. This chain joins TRBV6-1 and TRBJ1-1; 8 bases map to TRBD1. Germline V gives CDR1 MNHNS, CDR2 SASEGT. There are 16 residues in the CDR3. Trimming at V came to 8 bases and at J to 6 bases, leaving 17 bases not matched to a gene. The CDR3 coding sequence is TGTGCCAGCGAATTTATCCCAGGGGGCGGAATCGCTGAAGCTTTCTTT. The encoded protein is CASEFIPGGGIAEAFF.

This sequence joins TRBV2 and TRBJ1-5, with 9 bases fitting TRBD1. CDR3 length equals 15 residues. V trimming: 6 bases; J trimming: 6 bases; junction bases outside the gene matches: 9. The V gene's germline CDR1 is SNHLY and CDR2 FYNNEI. CDR3 nucleotide sequence: TGTGCCAGCAGCGGCGCCGGACAGGGGTTTCAGCCCCAGCATTTT. It specifies CASSGAGQGFQPQHF.

This chain links TRBV20-1 with TRBJ2-1, with 9 bases aligning to TRBD2. This CDR3 contains 14 residues. In germline, CDR1 is DFQATT, CDR2 SNEGSKA (reference sequence). Trimming cost V 4 bases and J 9 bases; bases outside gene matches: 10. CDR3 sequence: CSATPGTSSGEQFF. CDR3 nucleotide sequence: TGCAGTGCTACCCCCGGGACTAGCTCTGGTGAGCAGTTCTTC.

This clonotype was observed a handful of times. The V call is TRBV28, the J call TRBJ1-5, with 8 bases that match TRBD1. With 5 bases clipped from V and 3 bases from J, the junction kept 12 bases outside the gene matches. The CDR3 has 17 residues. Germline CDR1 and CDR2: MDHEN and SYDVKM. The CDR3 DNA reads as TGTGCCAGCAGTATCCCCCGGGACAGGAGTACCAATCAGCCCCAGCATTTT. This gives the protein CASSIPRDRSTNQPQHF.

This clonotype has more than one count but fewer than ten. This rearrangement joins TRBV19 to TRBJ1-4; 7 bases are a match to TRBD1. This CDR3 is built from 20 residues. The ends lost 3 bases at V and 5 bases at J; junction bases unmatched: 21. Germline assignment: CDR1 LNHDA and CDR2 SQIVND (reference sequence). CDR3 DNA: TGTGCCAGTAGTATTACCCTCGGGACAGCAGGATCATACGGGAATGAAAAACTGTTTTTT. Its translation is CASSITLGTAGSYGNEKLFF.

The genes are TRBV12-3 or TRBV12-4 and TRBJ2-1; D unclear. CDR3 length equals 14 residues. Trimming cost V 0 bases and J 9 bases, with 12 bases left between them. The CDR3 bases are TGTGCCAGCAGTTTAGCGGAAAAGGGTCCTGAGCAGTTCTTC. As protein: CASSLAEKGPEQFF.

This rearrangement joins TRBV12-3 or TRBV12-4 to TRBJ2-5, with 7 bases fitting TRBD2. CDR3 size: 15 residues. The junction had 10 bases not matched to a gene; V was cut back by 4 bases and J by 5 bases. CDR3 protein: CASSSQGLEEETQYF. The DNA for the CDR3 is TGTGCCAGCAGTTCCCAAGGACTAGAGGAGGAGACCCAGTACTTC.

The V call is TRBV6-6, the J call TRBJ1-1, with no clear D. The V gene lost 6 bases and the J gene lost 6 bases, with 8 bases spanning the gap. The CDR3 has 11 residues. Germline CDR1 MNHNY, CDR2 SVGAGI (reference sequence). DNA for the CDR3: TGTGCCAGCAGGACGGACGCTGAAGCTTTCTTT. Translation: CASRTDAEAFF.